This entry is about one TCR beta chain. The data derive from a study of blood T cells in healthy people across ages. CDR3 length: 15 residues. CDR1 is ENHRY, CDR2 SYGVKD, per germline. PCR was performed a second time for about 7 to 11 cycles using a sample-barcoded 5' primer and a J-beta primer mix. MiXCR, run by TCRdb on the 5' RACE reads, gives a single entry per CDR3 protein. Of about 1.4 million distinct CDR3 sequences detected, roughly 60% appear once; the ten largest clones hold roughly 7%. This chain joins TRBV10-3 and TRBJ2-5; 7 bases map to TRBD2. The last part of the DNA fits TRBJ2-7 better; the J call may be wrong. This TCR came from a man between 18 and 35 years old in good health. Sample: blood. The DNA for the CDR3 is TGTGCCATCAGTGAGGTCAGGGAGGGGTTCTACGAGCAGTACTTC. It is translated as CAISEVREGFYEQYF.